What follows are 16 T cell receptor beta chains derived from one specimen sequenced in a study of cytomegalovirus exposure and HLA in healthy donors. Primers included in the PCR were 60 Vbeta and 13 Jbeta primers. Some clones are missing from TCRdb's copy, which holds only in-frame ones; the method was immunoSEQ multiplex PCR. The repertoire holds some 66,000 clones, with about 71% as singletons. Sequenced material: PBMCs. The receptor source for this set is a man aged 60 to 75 in good health and CMV-seropositive.

This chain joins TRBV27 and TRBJ2-5; the match to TRBD1 covers 12 bases. This CDR3 is 14 amino acids long. Germline V gives CDR1 MNHEY, CDR2 SMNVEV (reference sequence). J lost 7 bases, V lost 5 bases, and 5 bases had no gene match. As DNA, the CDR3 is TGTGCCAGCAGTCGGGACAGGGGGCGCCCGACCCAGTACTTC. The encoded protein is CASSRDRGRPTQYF.

The rearrangement uses TRBV6-5 and TRBJ2-2; D remains unclear. This CDR3 has 13 amino acids. The germline V gene has CDR1 MNHEY and CDR2 SVGAGI. Trimming took off 6 bases at V and 3 bases at J, with 8 bases between the two ends. CDR3 coding DNA: TGTGCCAGCAGGGAGCGCTACACCGGGGAGCTGTTTTTT. This encodes CASRERYTGELFF.

The chain recombines TRBV5-1 with TRBJ2-2, with TRBD2 matching 14 bases. The CDR3 contains 16 residues. After removal of 9 bases from V and 7 bases from J, the junction contained 11 bases not matched to a gene. Germline assignment: CDR1 SGHRS and CDR2 YFSETQ. The CDR3 is CATHLGLAGGDGELFF. CDR3 DNA: TGCGCCACCCACCTCGGACTAGCGGGGGGAGACGGGGAGCTGTTTTTT.

The rearrangement joins TRBV5-6 to TRBJ2-2, with D uncertain. The CDR3 extends over 15 amino acids. The germline V gene has CDR1 SGHDT and CDR2 YYEEEE. With 2 bases removed from V and 0 bases from J, the gap between germline ends came to 8 bases. DNA of the CDR3: TGTGCCAGCAGCTTTGGGCAGACGAACACCGGGGAGCTGTTTTTT. It yields the protein CASSFGQTNTGELFF. Looking up the rest from reference TRBV5-6 and TRBJ2-2 gives the full variable domain: DAGVTQSPTHLIKTRGQQVTLRCSPKSGHDTVSWYQQALGQGPQFIFQYYEEEERQRGNFPDRFSGHQFPNYSSELNVNALLLGDSALYLCASSFGQTNTGELFFGEGSRLTVL.

For the CDR3, the DNA is TGTGCCAGCAGTTTTAGAACTCCTACGAGGATGAACACTGAAGCTTTCTTT. Its translation is CASSFRTPTRMNTEAFF. The rearrangement uses TRBV27 and TRBJ1-1, with D unresolved. Per the germline V gene, CDR1 is MNHEY and CDR2 is SMNVEV (reference sequence). The CDR3 totals 17 residues. V was clipped by 3 bases and J by 0 bases, with 17 bases between them.

J is TRBJ2-7 and V is TRBV4-1; the match to TRBD2 covers 7 bases. The CDR3 is 17 residues long. The germline V gene has CDR1 MGHRA and CDR2 YSYEKL. With V trimmed by 1 base and J by 4 bases, 13 bases remained unmatched. CDR3 protein: CASSQVDGREPWYEQYF. Here the CDR3 DNA reads TGCGCCAGCAGCCAAGTTGATGGGCGGGAGCCTTGGTACGAGCAGTACTTC.

This chain links TRBV7-9 with TRBJ2-7, with D perhaps TRBD1 (7 bases). CDR3 size: 15 residues. The V gene lost 6 bases and the J gene lost 5 bases, with 20 bases spanning the gap. Germline loops: CDR1 SEHNR, CDR2 FQNEAQ (reference sequence). CDR3 in DNA: TGTGCCAGCAGGGTGGGGTCAGGGGGGTCCCACGAGCAGTACTTC. Protein product: CASRVGSGGSHEQYF.

The table lists this clone with a few counts. J is TRBJ2-7 and V is TRBV5-6; TRBD2 matches 8 bases. Looked up from germline, CDR1 is SGHDT and CDR2 is YYEEEE. V trimming: 1 base; J trimming: 4 bases; junction bases outside the gene matches: 7. The CDR3 contains 15 residues. CDR3 loop: CASSLRRGGRYEQYF. The CDR3 DNA sequence: TGTGCCAGCAGCTTGAGACGGGGGGGCCGGTACGAGCAGTACTTC.

The V call is TRBV19, the J call TRBJ2-4; TRBD1 matches 7 bases. The trim removed 3 bases at V and 6 bases at J, leaving 5 bases unmatched. This CDR3 has 14 residues. Germline V lookup: CDR1 LNHDA, CDR2 SQIVND (reference sequence). CDR3 nucleotide sequence: TGTGCCAGTAGTATCGGGACAGAAGTAAACATTCAGTACTTC. Its protein product is CASSIGTEVNIQYF.

The rearrangement uses TRBV27 and TRBJ2-2, with D possibly being TRBD1 (6 bases). Trimming took off 6 bases at V and 3 bases at J, with 14 bases between the two ends. From germline, CDR1 is MNHEY and CDR2 SMNVEV (reference sequence). There are 15 residues in the CDR3. CDR3 sequence: CASRNGQIDTGELFF. The DNA for the CDR3 is TGTGCCAGCAGAAATGGACAGATCGACACCGGGGAGCTGTTTTTT.

CDR3 DNA sequence: TGTGCCAGCAGCTTTGGTAAGGACAGGGTGTCTTCCGAGCAGTACTTC. Translation gives CASSFGKDRVSSEQYF. This chain joins TRBV7-9 and TRBJ2-7; 8 nucleotides line up with TRBD1. Looked up from germline, CDR1 is SEHNR and CDR2 is FQNEAQ (reference sequence). Trimming at V came to 3 bases and at J to 6 bases, leaving 13 bases not matched to a gene. The CDR3 spans 16 residues.

V is TRBV6-5 and J is TRBJ1-1, with D perhaps matching TRBD1 (5 bases). This CDR3 contains 13 residues. Germline V gives CDR1 MNHEY, CDR2 SVGAGI. V was pared by 5 bases and J by 4 bases, with 11 bases between. The CDR3 bases are TGTGCCAGCAGTCCGCGGGGGAGCACTGAAGCTTTCTTT. Translating gives CASSPRGSTEAFF.

The sample holds one count of this clone. The chain is built from TRBV5-4 and TRBJ2-3; 7 bases agree with TRBD2. Germline trimming cut 7 bases from V and 5 bases from J; bases unmatched to any gene: 10. CDR1 is SGHNT and CDR2 is YYREEE in the germline V gene (reference sequence). The CDR3 runs 14 residues. CDR3 DNA sequence: TGTGCCAGCGGTCAGCGGGATTCGGTAGATACGCAGTATTTT. Protein: CASGQRDSVDTQYF.

This chain uses TRBV19 with TRBJ2-7, with TRBD1 as a possible D gene (5 bases). There are 12 residues in the CDR3. Per germline, CDR1 LNHDA and CDR2 SQIVND (reference sequence). Trimming shortened V by 9 bases and J by 2 bases, and 11 bases separated the two germline ends. In DNA, the CDR3 is TGTGCCAGACCGACAGTGACCTACGAGCAGTACTTC. The encoded protein is CARPTVTYEQYF. Together with reference TRBV19 and TRBJ2-7, the CDR3 gives the full variable domain: DGGITQSPKYLFRKEGQNVTLSCEQNLNHDAMYWYRQDPGQGLRLIYYSQIVNDFQKGDIAEGYSVSREKKESFPLTVTSAQKNPTAFYLCARPTVTYEQYFGPGTRLTVT.

This clone has only one observation. This chain links TRBV2 with TRBJ1-1, with 8 bases fitting TRBD1. The V segment lost 8 bases and the J segment 4 bases; nucleotides outside the gene matches: 6. This CDR3 spans 13 amino acids. Germline V lookup: CDR1 SNHLY, CDR2 FYNNEI. The CDR3 nucleotides read TGTGCCAGCGTTAAGACAGGGGCCACTGAAGCTTTCTTT. Translation gives CASVKTGATEAFF.

The gene calls are TRBV25-1 and TRBJ2-7, with a possible D match to TRBD2 (6 bases). This CDR3 is built from 18 residues. Germline CDR1 is MGHDK and CDR2 is SYGVNS. V was clipped by 1 base and J by 0 bases, with 19 bases between them. The CDR3 coding sequence is TGTGCCAGCAGTGAATCCGCTCCGGGGGTCGGGAGCTCCTACGAGCAGTACTTC. It specifies CASSESAPGVGSSYEQYF.